This T cell receptor (beta chain) was observed in a study of T-cell reconstitution after alpha-beta-depleted transplantation in children. Preparation of the TCRbeta library used unique molecular identifiers. TCRdb independently ran MiXCR on the PCR reads; one entry per CDR3 protein. This table has hundreds of thousands of distinct CDR3 sequences, around 11% appearing once. Germline assignment: CDR1 MNHEY and CDR2 SMNVEV (reference sequence). This CDR3 has 14 residues. With V trimmed by 6 bases and J by 5 bases, 9 bases remained unmatched. The sequencing here drew on PBMCs from the stem cell graft donor, taken from the stem cell graft. The V gene is TRBV27, the J gene TRBJ2-7, with 8 bases aligning to TRBD1. The sequence derives from a human donor who donated a stem cell graft to a child with acute lymphoblastic leukemia. The CDR3 loop reads CASSWSSGGDEQYF. In nucleotides, the CDR3 is TGTGCCAGCAGCTGGAGTTCAGGGGGCGACGAGCAGTACTTC.